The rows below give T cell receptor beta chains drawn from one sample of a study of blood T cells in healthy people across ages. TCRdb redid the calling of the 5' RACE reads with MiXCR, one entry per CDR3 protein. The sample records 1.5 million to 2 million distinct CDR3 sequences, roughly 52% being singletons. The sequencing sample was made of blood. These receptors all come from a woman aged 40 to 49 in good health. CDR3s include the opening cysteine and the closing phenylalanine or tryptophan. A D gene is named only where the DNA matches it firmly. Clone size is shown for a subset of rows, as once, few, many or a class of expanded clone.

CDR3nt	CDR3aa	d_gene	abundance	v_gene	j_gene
TGCAGTGCTCCCCTTAGCATTGGTCGTTACGAGCAGTACTTC	CSAPLSIGRYEQYF	NA	NA	TRBV20-1	TRBJ2-7
TGTGCCAGCAGCTCACCCGATGGCAGGGACTACAATGAGCAGTTCTTC	CASSSPDGRDYNEQFF	NA	NA	TRBV13	TRBJ2-1
TGTGCCAGCAGTGAAAGAGGGGGCGAAGGTACGCAGTATTTT	CASSERGGEGTQYF	TRBD1	NA	TRBV2	TRBJ2-3
TGCAGCGTTAGGGACAGGGGGGAATACAATGAGCAGTTCTTC	CSVRDRGEYNEQFF	TRBD1	few	TRBV29-1	TRBJ2-1
TGTGCCAGCAGCTTAAGCGCTGCAGGCCGAGGACAAGAGACCCAGTACTTC	CASSLSAAGRGQETQYF	NA	few	TRBV7-3	TRBJ2-5
TGTGCCAGCAGGAGACACGGAGGGAGCACAGATACGGAGTATTTT	CASRRHGGSTDTEYF	NA	NA	TRBV12-3/TRBV12-4	TRBJ2-3
TGTGCCAGCAGTTTACGCAGGGGTCTCTATGGCTACACCTTC	CASSLRRGLYGYTF	NA	few	TRBV28	TRBJ1-2
TGCGCCAGCAGCCCTAGGATAGCTGGGGCCAACGTCCTGACTTTC	CASSPRIAGANVLTF	NA	NA	TRBV4-3	TRBJ2-6
TGTGCCAGCAGCTTAGGCGCCGTCGAGCGAGGAGCTTTCTTT	CASSLGAVERGAFF	NA	NA	TRBV7-2	TRBJ1-1
TGTGCCAGCAGCAGGCGGGCTAGCGGGTTCCAAGAGACCCAGTACTTC	CASSRRASGFQETQYF	TRBD2	NA	TRBV7-2	TRBJ2-5
TGCGCCAGCAGCCAAGAGTCCCCAGGCTTTAACATTCAGTACTTC	CASSQESPGFNIQYF	NA	NA	TRBV4-3	TRBJ2-4
TGCGCCAGCAGTTGGACCGATGGGAACACCGGGGAGCTGTTTTTT	CASSWTDGNTGELFF	NA	NA	TRBV4-3	TRBJ2-2
TGTGCCAGCAGTCCCAATAGGTACATTCAGTACTTC	CASSPNRYIQYF	NA	NA	TRBV27	TRBJ2-4
TGTGCCAGCAGTTCGGCCGGGACAGGGGGCCGGGAGCAGTACTTC	CASSSAGTGGREQYF	TRBD1	NA	TRBV28	TRBJ2-7
TGTGCCACCAGTGGTTCTTCAGACTCAAACTATGGCTACACCTTC	CATSGSSDSNYGYTF	NA	once	TRBV24-1	TRBJ1-2
TGTGCCAGTACCACAGGGGGTCAGGATGAGCAGTTCTTC	CASTTGGQDEQFF	TRBD1	few	TRBV7-9	TRBJ2-1
TGTGCCAGCAGTTTCGTAGCAGTAAAAGATACGCAGTATTTT	CASSFVAVKDTQYF	NA	NA	TRBV27	TRBJ2-3
TGCAGTGCTAGAGGGACAGGGGAAGTTCGCTCCTACGAGCAGTACTTC	CSARGTGEVRSYEQYF	TRBD1	few	TRBV20-1	TRBJ2-7